These 13 T cell receptor beta chains were all obtained from the same sample, sequenced in a study of memory CD4+ T cells and cytomegalovirus serostatus. Only in-frame clones appear in the TCRdb table, and some are missing; sequencing was by immunoSEQ multiplex PCR. The data hold under 55,000 clones, with around three quarters observed a single time. The sort gate was single viable CD3+CD4+CD8-CD45RO+ cells for memory CD4+ T cells. The sample comprised memory CD4+ T cells from blood. These receptors came from an adult in good health and CMV-seronegative.

The CDR3 loop is CAIRKTGNEKLFF. Written as DNA, the CDR3 is TGTGCCATCAGAAAGACAGGGAATGAAAAACTGTTTTTT. V usage is TRBV10-3 and J usage is TRBJ1-4, with TRBD1 matching over 7 bases. This CDR3 has 13 residues. From germline, CDR1 is ENHRY and CDR2 SYGVKD. Germline trimming cut 6 bases from V and 5 bases from J; bases unmatched to any gene: 3.

V is TRBV2 and J is TRBJ1-4, with D possibly TRBD1 on 5 matching bases. This CDR3 comprises 13 residues. With 6 bases removed from V and 8 bases from J, the gap between germline ends came to 13 bases. Germline V gene sequence: CDR1 SNHLY, CDR2 FYNNEI. Written as DNA, the CDR3 is TGTGCCAGCAGAATGACAGAGGTCGAAAAACTGTTTTTT. Protein product: CASRMTEVEKLFF.

The V gene is TRBV28, the J gene TRBJ2-2; D perhaps matches TRBD1 (6 bases). The germline V and J ends were trimmed by 1 base and 3 bases, with 12 bases remaining between them. This CDR3 has 16 amino acids. The germline V gene encodes CDR1 MDHEN and CDR2 SYDVKM. The CDR3 sequence is CASSLFPGGHTGELFF. The CDR3 DNA reads TGTGCCAGCAGTTTATTCCCTGGGGGCCACACCGGGGAGCTGTTTTTT.

The rearrangement links TRBV4-3 to TRBJ2-7; possibly TRBD1 for D (6 bases). This CDR3 comprises 16 residues. The V and J ends lost 1 base and 1 base respectively, with 14 bases between them. Germline values: CDR1 LGHNA, CDR2 YSLEER. The CDR3 bases are TGCGCCAGCAGCCAAGTTACAGGGTCCAGATCCTACGAGCAGTACTTC. The encoded protein is CASSQVTGSRSYEQYF.

DNA for the CDR3: TGTGCCAGCTCACCAACCTCCAGCGCGTACGAGCAGTACTTC. This codes for CASSPTSSAYEQYF. V gene TRBV18 combines with J gene TRBJ2-7; D remains unclear. V was pared by 2 bases and J by 4 bases, with 12 bases between. The CDR3 runs to 14 residues. CDR1 and CDR2 from the germline V gene are KGHSH and LQKENI.

CDR3 sequence: CASSLGGKSTSPQAFF. The CDR3 DNA is TGCGCCAGCAGCTTGGGCGGGAAGTCGACAAGCCCCCAAGCTTTCTTT. The chain has TRBV5-1 and TRBJ1-1; D not certain. Germline CDR1 reads SGHRS; CDR2 reads YFSETQ. The CDR3 runs to 16 residues. The V end was cut by 0 bases, the J end by 9 bases, with 21 bases between.

The rearrangement joins TRBV6-6 to TRBJ2-7; 8 bases map to TRBD1. CDR3 length equals 14 residues. The V segment lost 6 bases and the J segment 0 bases; nucleotides outside the gene matches: 4. Germline-derived CDR1 and CDR2 are MNHNY and SVGAGI (reference sequence). This chain's CDR3 is CASSRGPDSYEQYF. The CDR3 coding sequence is TGTGCCAGCAGCAGGGGGCCTGACTCCTACGAGCAGTACTTC.

V and J are TRBV7-9 and TRBJ1-4, with D unresolved. The CDR3 is 15 amino acids. From germline, CDR1 is SEHNR and CDR2 FQNEAQ (reference sequence). Trimming stripped 4 bases from V and 6 bases from J, with 15 bases between. The CDR3 sequence is CASSSFPPRDEKLFF. DNA for the CDR3: TGTGCCAGCAGCTCCTTCCCCCCGAGGGATGAAAAACTGTTTTTT.

In its sample, this clone was seen a few times. The V and J genes are TRBV7-9 and TRBJ1-2; unclear D gene. Deletions cut 1 base from V and 2 bases from J, with 2 bases between. This CDR3 comprises 12 residues. In germline, CDR1 is SEHNR, CDR2 FQNEAQ (reference sequence). CDR3 DNA: TGTGCCAGCAGCTTAGGGAACTATGGCTACACCTTC. Protein: CASSLGNYGYTF.

By proportion, this clone is medium-sized. This chain links TRBV5-4 with TRBJ1-1; possibly TRBD1 for D (5 bases). The CDR3 loop spans 15 amino acids. Germline loops: CDR1 SGHNT, CDR2 YYREEE (reference sequence). V lost 2 bases to trimming and J lost 2 bases, with 13 bases between them. CDR3 loop: CASSFGTAVNTEAFF. CDR3 coding DNA: TGTGCCAGCAGCTTCGGGACGGCGGTAAACACTGAAGCTTTCTTT. The variable domain in full, completed from reference TRBV5-4 and TRBJ1-1, reads ETGVTQSPTHLIKTRGQQVTLRCSSQSGHNTVSWYQQALGQGPQFIFQYYREEENGRGNFPPRFSGLQFPNYSSELNVNALELDDSALYLCASSFGTAVNTEAFFGQGTRLTVV.

The CDR3 DNA reads as TGTGCCAGTAGTATAGGTGGGCCCGGGGAGCTGTTTTTT. It codes for CASSIGGPGELFF. The chain employs TRBV19 and TRBJ2-2; D not certain. The CDR3 is 13 residues long. V lost 1 base to trimming and J lost 6 bases, with 6 bases between them. Germline CDR1 and CDR2: LNHDA and SQIVND (reference sequence). Using reference TRBV19 and TRBJ2-2 for the parts outside the CDR3, the full variable domain is DGGITQSPKYLFRKEGQNVTLSCEQNLNHDAMYWYRQDPGQGLRLIYYSQIVNDFQKGDIAEGYSVSREKKESFPLTVTSAQKNPTAFYLCASSIGGPGELFFGEGSRLTVL.

This chain uses TRBV21-1 with TRBJ1-4; the tabulated D call, TRBD1, remains unverified against the DNA. TRBV21-1 is given as a pseudogene. The CDR3 sequence is 16 residues long. CDR3 loop: CASSTPTGLTNEKLFF. The CDR3 coding sequence is TGTGCCAGCAGCACTCCAACAGGGCTCACTAATGAAAAACTGTTTTTT.

This clone has only a few counts. This rearrangement joins TRBV10-2 to TRBJ2-7, with a weak D call TRBD1 (5 bases). Germline V gene data show CDR1 as WSHSY and CDR2 as SAAADI. Trimming pared 11 bases from V and 5 bases from J, leaving 16 bases between. This CDR3 has 12 amino acids. DNA for the CDR3: TGCGCCGCCTGGCAGGGTACGAACGAGCAGTACTTC. This sequence encodes CAAWQGTNEQYF.